A selection of T cell receptor beta chains follows, all from one sample in a study of T-cell reconstitution after alpha-beta-depleted transplantation in children. TCRdb used MiXCR to reprocess the PCR reads, holding one entry per CDR3 protein. The table shows approximately 1,000,000 distinct CDR3 sequences, with around 30% occurring only once. Sequenced material: PBMCs, mostly from graft donor cells, taken 360 days after TCRalphabeta/CD19-depleted stem cell transplant. The receptors were sampled from a boy less than two years old who had a stem cell transplant for SCID, so the T cells may come from the graft donor. CDR3s include the opening cysteine and the closing phenylalanine or tryptophan. D genes are given only for firm matches. Only part of the rows carry a size: once, few, many, or a class if the clone is expanded.

TRBD1	-	TRBV28	TRBJ2-1	CASRGTGYTYNEQFF	TGTGCCAGCAGGGGGACAGGGTATACCTACAATGAGCAGTTCTTC
-	once	TRBV20-1	TRBJ2-3	CSARRAASTDTQYF	TGCAGTGCTAGACGGGCCGCAAGCACAGATACGCAGTATTTT
-	few	TRBV3-1	TRBJ1-1	CASSQFRGKDAFF	TGTGCCAGCAGCCAATTCAGGGGAAAGGACGCTTTCTTT
TRBD1	-	TRBV6-1	TRBJ2-5	CASSRTGVGQETQYF	TGTGCCAGCAGTAGGACAGGGGTAGGCCAAGAGACCCAGTACTTC
TRBD2	-	TRBV5-1	TRBJ2-7	CASRPSGGSSYEQYF	TGCGCCAGCAGACCTAGCGGGGGCAGTTCCTACGAGCAGTACTTC
-	-	TRBV7-9	TRBJ2-5	CASSLMTGLRETQYF	TGTGCCAGCAGCTTAATGACGGGACTGAGGGAGACCCAGTACTTC
-	-	TRBV4-1	TRBJ1-5	CASSQDPIQSYSNQPQHF	TGCGCCAGCAGCCAAGACCCTATACAGTCTTATAGCAATCAGCCCCAGCATTTT
-	-	TRBV12-3/TRBV12-4	TRBJ1-1	CASRDGTFMNTEAFF	TGTGCCAGCAGGGACGGGACGTTCATGAACACTGAAGCTTTCTTT
TRBD1	-	TRBV5-1	TRBJ1-1	CASSFDRGGAFF	TGCGCCAGCAGCTTTGACAGGGGAGGTGCTTTCTTT
-	few	TRBV28	TRBJ2-1	CASSLEQGSYNEQFF	TGTGCCAGCAGTTTAGAACAGGGATCCTACAATGAGCAGTTCTTC
TRBD1	-	TRBV6-5	TRBJ2-1	CASSYSKTGEQFF	TGTGCCAGCAGTTACTCGAAGACAGGGGAGCAGTTCTTC
-	-	TRBV24-1	TRBJ2-1	CATSWGNAPYNEQFF	TGTGCCACCAGTTGGGGCAACGCTCCCTACAATGAGCAGTTCTTC
TRBD1	-	TRBV12-3/TRBV12-4	TRBJ2-2	CASSQTGGIGGELFF	TGTGCCAGCAGTCAGACAGGGGGTATTGGCGGGGAGCTGTTTTTT
TRBD2	-	TRBV4-3	TRBJ2-3	CASSQDRAGEVDTQYF	TGCGCCAGCAGCCAAGATCGGGCGGGGGAGGTAGATACGCAGTATTTT
-	-	TRBV9	TRBJ2-2	CASSVGGQVNTGELFF	TGTGCCAGCAGCGTAGGGGGACAAGTGAACACCGGGGAGCTGTTTTTT
-	-	TRBV7-2	TRBJ2-2	CASSFMGTNTGELFF	TGTGCCAGCAGCTTTATGGGTACGAACACCGGGGAGCTGTTTTTT
TRBD2	-	TRBV11-1	TRBJ2-1	CASSFILRLAGPPYNEQFF	TGTGCCAGCAGCTTTATACTTCGGCTAGCGGGGCCCCCATACAATGAGCAGTTCTTC
TRBD1	few	TRBV29-1	TRBJ2-3	CSVGQGPTSTDTQYF	TGCAGCGTTGGACAGGGTCCGACCAGCACAGATACGCAGTATTTT